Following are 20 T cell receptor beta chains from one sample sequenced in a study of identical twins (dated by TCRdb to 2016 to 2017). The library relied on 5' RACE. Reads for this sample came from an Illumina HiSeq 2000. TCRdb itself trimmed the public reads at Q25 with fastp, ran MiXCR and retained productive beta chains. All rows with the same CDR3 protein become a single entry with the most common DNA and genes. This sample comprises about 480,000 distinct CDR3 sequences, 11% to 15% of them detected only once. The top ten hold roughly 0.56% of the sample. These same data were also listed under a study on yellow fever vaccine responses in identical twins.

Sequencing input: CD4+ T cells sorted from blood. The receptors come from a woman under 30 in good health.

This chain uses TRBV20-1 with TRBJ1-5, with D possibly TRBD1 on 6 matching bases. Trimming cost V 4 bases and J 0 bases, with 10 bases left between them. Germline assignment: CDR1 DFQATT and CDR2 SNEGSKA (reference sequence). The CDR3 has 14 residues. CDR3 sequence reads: CSATGTHSNQPQHF. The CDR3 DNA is TGCAGTGCTACCGGGACACATAGCAATCAGCCCCAGCATTTT.

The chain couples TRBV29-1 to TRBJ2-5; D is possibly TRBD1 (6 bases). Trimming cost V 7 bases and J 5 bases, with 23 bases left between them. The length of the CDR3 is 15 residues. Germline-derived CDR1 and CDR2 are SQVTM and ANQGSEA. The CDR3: CSATGTRGVWETQYF. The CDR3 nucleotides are TGCAGCGCTACCGGGACAAGGGGCGTATGGGAGACCCAGTACTTC. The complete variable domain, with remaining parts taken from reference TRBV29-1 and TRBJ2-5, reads SAVISQKPSRDICQRGTSLTIQCQVDSQVTMMFWYRQQPGQSLTLIATANQGSEATYESGFVIDKFPISRPNLTFSTLTVSNMSPEDSSIYLCSATGTRGVWETQYFGPGTRLLVL.

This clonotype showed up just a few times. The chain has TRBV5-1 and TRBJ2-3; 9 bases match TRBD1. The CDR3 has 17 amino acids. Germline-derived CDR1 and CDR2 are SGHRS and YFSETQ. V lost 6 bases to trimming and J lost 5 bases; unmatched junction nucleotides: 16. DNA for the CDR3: TGCGCCAGCACCCCAGGAGGGACAGGGTTAACGGGAGATACGCAGTATTTT. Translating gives CASTPGGTGLTGDTQYF.

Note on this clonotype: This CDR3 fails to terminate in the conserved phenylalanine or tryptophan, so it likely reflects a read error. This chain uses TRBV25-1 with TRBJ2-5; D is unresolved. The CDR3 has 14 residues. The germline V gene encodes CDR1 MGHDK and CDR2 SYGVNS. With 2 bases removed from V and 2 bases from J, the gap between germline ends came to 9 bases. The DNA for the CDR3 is TGTGCCAGCAGTGAAACTCCTAGGCAAGAGACCCAGTACCTC. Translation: CASSETPRQETQYL.

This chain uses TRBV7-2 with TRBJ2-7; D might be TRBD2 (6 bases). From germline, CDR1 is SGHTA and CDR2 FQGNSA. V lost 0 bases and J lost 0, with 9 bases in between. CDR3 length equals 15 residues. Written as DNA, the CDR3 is TGTGCCAGCAGCTTAGCGGCGGGGACCTCCTACGAGCAGTACTTC. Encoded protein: CASSLAAGTSYEQYF.

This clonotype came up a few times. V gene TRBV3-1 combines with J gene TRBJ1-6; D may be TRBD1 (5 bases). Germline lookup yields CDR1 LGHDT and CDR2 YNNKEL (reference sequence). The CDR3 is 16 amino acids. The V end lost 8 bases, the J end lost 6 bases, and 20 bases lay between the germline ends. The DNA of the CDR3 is TGTGCCAGCTCCTCCACAGTGGGGGGGGTTAATTCACCCCTCCACTTT. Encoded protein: CASSSTVGGVNSPLHF.

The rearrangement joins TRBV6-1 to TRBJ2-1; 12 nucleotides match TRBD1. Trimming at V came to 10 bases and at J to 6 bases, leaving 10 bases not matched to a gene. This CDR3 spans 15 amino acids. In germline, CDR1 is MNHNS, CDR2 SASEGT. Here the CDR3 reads CATKTGTGGLNEQFF. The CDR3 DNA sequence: TGTGCCACAAAGACCGGGACAGGGGGCCTCAATGAGCAGTTCTTC.

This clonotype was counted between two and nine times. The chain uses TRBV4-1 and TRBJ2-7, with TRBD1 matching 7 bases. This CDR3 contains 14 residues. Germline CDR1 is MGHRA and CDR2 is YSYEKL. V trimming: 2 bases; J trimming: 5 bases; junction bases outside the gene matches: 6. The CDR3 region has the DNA TGCGCCAGCAGCCAACCATTTCAGGGGGACGAGCAGTACTTC. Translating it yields CASSQPFQGDEQYF.

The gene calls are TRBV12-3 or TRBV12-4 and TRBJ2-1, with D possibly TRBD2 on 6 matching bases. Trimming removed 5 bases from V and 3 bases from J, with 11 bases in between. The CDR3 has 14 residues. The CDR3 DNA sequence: TGTGCCAGCAGTCCCTGGAGGGGCTACAATGAGCAGTTCTTC. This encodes CASSPWRGYNEQFF.

The CDR3 sequence: CASSPLTLGEQYF. The CDR3 DNA sequence: TGTGCCAGCAGTCCCCTGACTTTAGGCGAGCAGTACTTC. The chain uses TRBV6-1 and TRBJ2-7; D call uncertain. Trimming stripped 5 bases from V and 6 bases from J, with 14 bases between. CDR3 length equals 13 residues. In germline, CDR1 is MNHNS, CDR2 SASEGT.

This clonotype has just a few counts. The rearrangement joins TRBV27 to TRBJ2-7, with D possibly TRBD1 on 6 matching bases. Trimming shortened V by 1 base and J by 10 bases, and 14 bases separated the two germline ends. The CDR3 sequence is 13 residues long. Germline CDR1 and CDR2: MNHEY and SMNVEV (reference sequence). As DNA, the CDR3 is TGTGCCAGCAGTTTATTTAGGGACACCCTTCAGTACTTC. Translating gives CASSLFRDTLQYF.

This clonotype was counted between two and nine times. CDR3 residues: CASSEAVFTGELFF. CDR3 in DNA: TGTGCCAGCAGTGAAGCAGTATTCACCGGGGAGCTGTTTTTT. The chain employs TRBV25-1 and TRBJ2-2; unclear D gene. The germline V gene has CDR1 MGHDK and CDR2 SYGVNS. The CDR3 runs to 14 residues. The V gene lost 2 bases and the J gene lost 4 bases, with 8 bases spanning the gap.

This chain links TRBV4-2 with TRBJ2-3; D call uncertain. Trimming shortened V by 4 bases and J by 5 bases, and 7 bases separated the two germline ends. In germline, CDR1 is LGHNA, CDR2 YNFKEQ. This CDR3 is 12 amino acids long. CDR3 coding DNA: TGTGCCAGCAGCCCCCAGGAAGATACGCAGTATTTT. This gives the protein CASSPQEDTQYF.

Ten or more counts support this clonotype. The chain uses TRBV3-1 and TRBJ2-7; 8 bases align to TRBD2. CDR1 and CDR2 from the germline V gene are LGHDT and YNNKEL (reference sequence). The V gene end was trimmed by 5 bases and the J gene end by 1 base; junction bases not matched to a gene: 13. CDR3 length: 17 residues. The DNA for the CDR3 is TGTGCCAGCAGCACGCGGGTCCAGCGGGGGAGTTCCTACGAGCAGTACTTC. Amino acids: CASSTRVQRGSSYEQYF.

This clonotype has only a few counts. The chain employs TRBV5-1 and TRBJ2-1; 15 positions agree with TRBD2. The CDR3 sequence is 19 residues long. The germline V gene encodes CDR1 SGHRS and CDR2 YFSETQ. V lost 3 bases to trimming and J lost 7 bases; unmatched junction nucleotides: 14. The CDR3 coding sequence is TGCGCCAGCAGCTCCGAAACTTTCTCCGGGACTAGCGGGGGGAATGAGCAGTTCTTC. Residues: CASSSETFSGTSGGNEQFF.

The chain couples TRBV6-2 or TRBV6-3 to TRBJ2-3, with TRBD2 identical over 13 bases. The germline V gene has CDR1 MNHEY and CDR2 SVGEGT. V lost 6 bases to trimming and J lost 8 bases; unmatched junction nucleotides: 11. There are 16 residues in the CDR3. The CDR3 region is CASSPWTSGSAGTQYF. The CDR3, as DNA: TGTGCCAGCAGCCCCTGGACTAGCGGGAGCGCAGGTACGCAGTATTTT.

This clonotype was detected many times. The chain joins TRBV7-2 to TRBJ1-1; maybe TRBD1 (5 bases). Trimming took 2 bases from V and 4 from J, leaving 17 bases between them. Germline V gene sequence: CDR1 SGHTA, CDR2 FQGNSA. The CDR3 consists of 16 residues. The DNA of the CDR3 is TGTGCCAGCAGCTTAATATCCGGGACTCCAAGCACTGAAGCTTTCTTT. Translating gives CASSLISGTPSTEAFF. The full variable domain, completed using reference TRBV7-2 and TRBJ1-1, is GAGVSQSPSNKVTEKGKDVELRCDPISGHTALYWYRQSLGQGLEFLIYFQGNSAPDKSGLPSDRFSAERTGGSVSTLTIQRTQQEDSAVYLCASSLISGTPSTEAFFGQGTRLTVV.

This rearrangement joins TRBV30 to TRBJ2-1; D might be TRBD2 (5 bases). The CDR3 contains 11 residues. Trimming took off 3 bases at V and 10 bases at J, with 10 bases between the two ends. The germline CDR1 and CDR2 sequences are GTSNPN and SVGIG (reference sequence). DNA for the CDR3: TGTGCCTGGAGCGTGCGGGCCGAGCAGTTCTTC. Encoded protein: CAWSVRAEQFF.

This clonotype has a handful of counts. CDR3 protein: CASSLEGGSIDEQYF. The CDR3 DNA reads as TGTGCCAGCAGCTTAGAAGGCGGGAGTATCGACGAGCAGTACTTC. This sequence joins TRBV7-9 and TRBJ2-7, with 7 bases aligning to TRBD2. This CDR3 has 15 amino acids. Germline values: CDR1 SEHNR, CDR2 FQNEAQ (reference sequence). Trimming at V came to 1 base and at J to 5 bases, leaving 8 bases not matched to a gene.

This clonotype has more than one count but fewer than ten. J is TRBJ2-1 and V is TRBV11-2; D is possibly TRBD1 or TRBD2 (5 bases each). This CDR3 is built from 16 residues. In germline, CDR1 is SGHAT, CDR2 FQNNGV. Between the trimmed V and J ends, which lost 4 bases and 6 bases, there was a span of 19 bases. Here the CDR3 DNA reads TGTGCCAGCAGCTCCCGTACCAGGGCGGGTCTCAATGAGCAGTTCTTC. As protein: CASSSRTRAGLNEQFF.